The clone carrying this T cell receptor beta chain was seen once. This entry comes from a study of T cell responses to AZD1222 COVID-19 vaccine. Only in-frame clones appear in the TCRdb table, and some are missing; sequencing was by immunoSEQ multiplex PCR. The data show 95,000 to 150,000 clones, with almost 95% seen just once and around 1.7% held by the top ten. Germline V gene data show CDR1 as SGHRS and CDR2 as YFSETQ. The CDR3 is 16 residues long. V shed 0 bases and J shed 2 bases, with 12 bases lying between them. This receptor was obtained from an adult in good health. This chain joins TRBV5-1 and TRBJ2-1; weak D call: TRBD2 (5 bases). The material was peripheral blood, obtained on day 0 of AZD1222 vaccination. CDR3: CASSLEGSSTYNEQFF. Written as DNA, the CDR3 is TGCGCCAGCAGCTTGGAAGGGAGTTCCACCTACAATGAGCAGTTCTTC.